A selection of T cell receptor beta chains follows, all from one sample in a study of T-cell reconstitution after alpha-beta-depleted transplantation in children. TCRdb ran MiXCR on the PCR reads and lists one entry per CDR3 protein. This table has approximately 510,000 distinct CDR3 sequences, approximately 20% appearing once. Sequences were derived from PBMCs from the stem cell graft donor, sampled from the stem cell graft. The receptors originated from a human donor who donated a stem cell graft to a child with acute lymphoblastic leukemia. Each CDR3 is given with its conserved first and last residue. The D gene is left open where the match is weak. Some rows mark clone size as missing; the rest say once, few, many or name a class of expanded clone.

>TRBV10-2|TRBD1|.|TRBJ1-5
CASSEGLRTGGNQPQHF
TGCGCCAGCAGTGAGGGTCTCCGGACAGGGGGCAATCAGCCCCAGCATTTT
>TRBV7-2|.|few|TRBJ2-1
CASSLHSSAAEELFF
TGTGCCAGCAGCTTGCATTCGTCGGCTGCAGAGGAGTTGTTCTTC
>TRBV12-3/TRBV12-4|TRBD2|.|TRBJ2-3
CASSRTSGRAGTQYF
TGTGCCAGCAGTCGCACTAGCGGGAGGGCGGGTACGCAGTATTTT
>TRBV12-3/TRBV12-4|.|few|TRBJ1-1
CASRRDSLNTEAFF
TGTGCCAGCAGACGCGATTCCCTGAACACTGAAGCTTTCTTT
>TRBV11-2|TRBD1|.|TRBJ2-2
CASSFGQGNTGELFF
TGTGCCAGCAGCTTCGGACAGGGGAACACCGGGGAGCTGTTTTTT
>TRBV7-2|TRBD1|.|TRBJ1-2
CASSLETGNYGYTF
TGTGCCAGCAGCTTGGAGACAGGGAACTATGGCTACACCTTC
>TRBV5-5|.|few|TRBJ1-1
CASSSLRGPTEAFF
TGTGCCAGCAGCTCCCTTAGGGGTCCCACTGAAGCTTTCTTT
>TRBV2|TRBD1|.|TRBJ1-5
CASGQESYSNQPQHF
TGTGCCAGTGGACAGGAGAGTTATAGCAATCAGCCCCAGCATTTT
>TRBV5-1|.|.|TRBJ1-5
CASSLGANNQPQHF
TGCGCCAGCAGCTTAGGGGCGAACAATCAGCCCCAGCATTTT
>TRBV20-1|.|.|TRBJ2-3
CSAYDGGTDTQYF
TGCAGTGCTTATGATGGGGGCACAGATACGCAGTATTTT
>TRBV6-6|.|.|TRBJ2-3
CASRPGDWDTQYF
TGTGCCAGCAGGCCGGGAGACTGGGATACGCAGTATTTT
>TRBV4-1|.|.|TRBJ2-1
CASSQGDRTPYNEQFF
TGCGCCAGCAGCCAAGGAGACAGGACGCCCTACAATGAGCAGTTCTTC
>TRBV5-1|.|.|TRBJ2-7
CASSLESHSYEQYF
TGCGCCAGCAGCTTGGAGAGCCACTCCTACGAGCAGTACTTC
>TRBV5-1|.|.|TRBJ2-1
CASSLDGSWVADEQFF
TGCGCCAGCAGCCTCGACGGGAGTTGGGTGGCGGATGAGCAGTTCTTC
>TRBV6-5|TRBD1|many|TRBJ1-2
CASSYPSGQGVDYTF
TGTGCCAGCAGTTACCCCTCGGGACAGGGGGTAGACTACACCTTC
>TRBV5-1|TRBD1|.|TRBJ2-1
CASSLAGGQGARGNEQFF
TGCGCCAGCAGCTTGGCCGGGGGCCAGGGGGCGAGAGGGAATGAGCAGTTCTTC
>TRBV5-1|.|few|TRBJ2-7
CASSRDTNSYEQYF
TGCGCCAGCAGCCGGGACACCAACTCCTACGAGCAGTACTTC
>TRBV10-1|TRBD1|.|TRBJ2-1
CASSRQGEYNEQFF
TGCGCCAGCAGCCGGCAGGGGGAATACAATGAGCAGTTCTTC
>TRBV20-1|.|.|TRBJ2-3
CSAIEGSGSTDTQYF
TGCAGTGCGATCGAGGGGAGCGGGAGCACAGATACGCAGTATTTT
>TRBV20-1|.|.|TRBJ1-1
CSAAPDTEAFF
TGCAGTGCGGCGCCCGACACTGAAGCTTTCTTT
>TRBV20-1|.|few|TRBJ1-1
CSARDKGGTLNTEAFF
TGCAGTGCTAGAGATAAGGGGGGAACCTTGAACACTGAAGCTTTCTTT
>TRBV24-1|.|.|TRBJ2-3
CATSDSGKSTDTQYF
TGTGCCACCAGTGACTCCGGGAAGTCAACAGATACGCAGTATTTT
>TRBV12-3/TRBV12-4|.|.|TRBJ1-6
CASSFDSPLHF
TGTGCCAGCAGTTTTGATTCACCCCTCCACTTT
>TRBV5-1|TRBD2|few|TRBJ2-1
CASSLFAGDWNEQFF
TGCGCCAGCAGCTTGTTTGCGGGAGACTGGAATGAGCAGTTCTTC
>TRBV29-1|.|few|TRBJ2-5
CSVGSGAQYF
TGCAGCGTGGGGAGCGGAGCCCAGTACTTC
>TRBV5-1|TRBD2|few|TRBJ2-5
CASSLDGLAGPQKETQYF
TGCGCCAGCAGCTTGGACGGACTAGCGGGCCCCCAGAAGGAGACCCAGTACTTC
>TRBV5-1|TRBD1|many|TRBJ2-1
CASSLGVTGSEGFFNNEQFF
TGCGCCAGCAGCTTGGGAGTGACAGGGAGTGAGGGGTTTTTCAACAATGAGCAGTTCTTC
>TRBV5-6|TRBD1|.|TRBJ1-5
CASSSLRDSGNQPQHF
TGTGCCAGCAGCTCCCTACGGGACAGCGGCAATCAGCCCCAGCATTTT
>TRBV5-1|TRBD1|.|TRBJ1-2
CASSLGQGIYDYGYTF
TGCGCCAGCAGCTTGGGACAGGGCATCTATGACTATGGCTACACCTTC
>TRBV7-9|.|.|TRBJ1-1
CAPLALGDWAFF
TGTGCCCCCCTCGCCCTCGGGGATTGGGCTTTCTTT
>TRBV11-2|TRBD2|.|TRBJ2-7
CASSQTSGPYEQYF
TGTGCCAGCAGCCAGACTAGCGGGCCTTACGAGCAGTACTTC
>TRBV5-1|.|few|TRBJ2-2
CASSLEVGRVNTGELFF
TGCGCCAGCAGCTTGGAGGTGGGCAGGGTCAACACCGGGGAGCTGTTTTTT
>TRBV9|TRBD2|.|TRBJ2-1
CASSPESAASGSNEQFF
TGTGCCAGCAGCCCCGAAAGCGCGGCTAGCGGGAGCAATGAGCAGTTCTTC
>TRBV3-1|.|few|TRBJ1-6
CASGYMLGQSDSPLHF
TGTGCCAGCGGGTATATGCTCGGACAAAGCGATTCACCCCTCCACTTT
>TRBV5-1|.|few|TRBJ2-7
CASSFDLATYEQYF
TGCGCCAGCAGCTTCGACCTAGCTACCTACGAGCAGTACTTC
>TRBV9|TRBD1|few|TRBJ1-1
CASTDRDRGPEAFF
TGTGCCAGCACCGACCGGGACAGGGGCCCTGAAGCTTTCTTT
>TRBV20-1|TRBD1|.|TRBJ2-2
CSAPGTENTGELFF
TGCAGTGCTCCCGGGACAGAGAACACCGGGGAGCTGTTTTTT
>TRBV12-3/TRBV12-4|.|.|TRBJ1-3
CASSLRQLAPSGNTIYF
TGTGCCAGCAGTCTCCGACAGCTTGCCCCCTCTGGAAACACCATATATTTT
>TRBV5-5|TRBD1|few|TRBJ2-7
CASSFYGTGGFEQYF
TGTGCCAGCAGCTTCTACGGGACAGGGGGCTTTGAGCAGTACTTC
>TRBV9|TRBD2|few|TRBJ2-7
CASSASGLTYEQYF
TGTGCCAGCAGCGCTAGCGGATTGACCTACGAGCAGTACTTC
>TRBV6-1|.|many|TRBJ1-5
CASSHDPVGNQPQHF
TGTGCCAGCAGCCATGACCCCGTCGGCAATCAGCCCCAGCATTTT
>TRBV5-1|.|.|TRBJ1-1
CASSPDNSWGREAFF
TGCGCCAGCAGCCCAGACAATTCCTGGGGCCGTGAAGCTTTCTTT
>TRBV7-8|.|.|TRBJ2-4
CASSLVPWSTIQYF
TGTGCCAGCAGCTTAGTTCCCTGGTCGACCATTCAGTACTTC
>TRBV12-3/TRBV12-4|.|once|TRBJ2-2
CASSPLPRRDKTGELFF
TGTGCCAGCAGTCCCCTCCCACGCCGGGACAAGACCGGGGAGCTGTTTTTT
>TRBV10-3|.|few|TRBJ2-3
CAISSPGSTDTQYF
TGTGCCATCAGTTCCCCGGGGAGCACAGATACGCAGTATTTT
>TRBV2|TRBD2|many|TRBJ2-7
CASSTTSAYEQYF
TGTGCCAGCAGTACAACTAGCGCCTACGAGCAGTACTTC
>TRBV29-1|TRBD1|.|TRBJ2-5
CSDAQGAEETQYF
TGCAGCGACGCTCAGGGGGCCGAAGAGACCCAGTACTTC
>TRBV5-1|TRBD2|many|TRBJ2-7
CASSTGLAGGYEQYF
TGCGCCAGCAGCACCGGACTAGCGGGAGGGTACGAGCAGTACTTC
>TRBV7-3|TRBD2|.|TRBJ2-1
CASSLLGTSGLQSSYNEQFF
TGTGCCAGCAGCTTATTGGGGACTAGCGGTCTCCAGAGCTCCTACAATGAGCAGTTCTTC
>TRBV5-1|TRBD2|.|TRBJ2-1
CASSPGGGRSYNEQFF
TGCGCCAGCAGCCCGGGTGGCGGGAGATCCTACAATGAGCAGTTCTTC
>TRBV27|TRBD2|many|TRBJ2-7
CASSSRLAGVREQYF
TGTGCCAGCAGTTCTAGACTAGCGGGAGTTCGAGAGCAGTACTTC
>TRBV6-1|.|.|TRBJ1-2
CASSRMGGAVYGYTF
TGTGCCAGCAGTAGGATGGGGGGGGCCGTCTATGGCTACACCTTC
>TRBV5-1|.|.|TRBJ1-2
CASSMGDGAGYTF
TGCGCCAGCAGCATGGGCGACGGAGCTGGCTACACCTTC
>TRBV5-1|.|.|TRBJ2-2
CASSFTGGELFF
TGCGCCAGCAGCTTTACCGGGGGGGAGCTGTTTTTT